The following is a TCR beta chain sequence with its context. The sample originates from a study of blood T cell repertoires in COVID-19. Study-wide context: Sites in the United States, Italy and Spain provided acute and convalescent COVID-19 samples. Sample material is recorded as cDNA or gDNA derived from T cells, B-cell-depleted T cells, or PBMCs.

Profiled with immunoSEQ multiplex PCR; TCRdb holds only in-frame clones, not every one. The sample includes some 170,000 clones, about 88% of them seen just once. The V and J ends lost 5 bases and 2 bases respectively, with 7 bases between them. In germline, CDR1 is SNHLY, CDR2 FYNNEI. This CDR3 region has 14 residues. The V gene is TRBV2, the J gene TRBJ1-6; D is unclear. This receptor was identified in a human donor with acute COVID-19. The donor label of this sample is uncertain. Sequencing was carried out using PBMCs or T cells enriched from blood (not recorded which). The CDR3: CASSLGTYNSPLHF. For the CDR3, the DNA is TGTGCCAGCAGTCTTGGCACCTATAATTCACCCCTCCACTTT.